This T cell receptor beta chain was sequenced in a study of OX40 agonist ivuxolimab in advanced cancers. Study information: Dosing consisted of intravenous ivuxolimab at 0.01 to 10 mg/kg every 2 weeks.

General study results and limits: The mean number of expanded clones was higher in CD8+ T cells than in CD4+. Some nonresponders likewise displayed low normalized T-cell clonal expansion.

On this clone itself: Its antigen remains unidentified.

Produced via immunoSEQ multiplex PCR; TCRdb's table is partial and in-frame only. This sample carries approximately 30,000 clones, over 80% of them seen once, and the ten largest clones take around 27%. Germline loops: CDR1 LNHDA, CDR2 SQIVND (reference sequence). This CDR3 comprises 13 residues. Trimming stripped 1 base from V and 6 bases from J, with 9 bases between. This sequence was found in an adult with an advanced solid tumor such as melanoma, head and neck, liver or kidney cancer. This sequence joins TRBV19 and TRBJ1-1; D may be TRBD1 (5 bases). Sequenced here: CD4+ or CD8+ T cells sorted from blood, sampled in a trial of the OX40 agonist ivuxolimab. The CDR3: CASSIGGVAEAFF. The CDR3 DNA is TGTGCCAGTAGTATAGGGGGGGTGGCTGAAGCTTTCTTT. Using reference TRBV19 and TRBJ1-1 for the parts outside the CDR3, the full variable domain is DGGITQSPKYLFRKEGQNVTLSCEQNLNHDAMYWYRQDPGQGLRLIYYSQIVNDFQKGDIAEGYSVSREKKESFPLTVTSAQKNPTAFYLCASSIGGVAEAFFGQGTRLTVV.